This T cell receptor beta chain was profiled in a study of blood T cells in healthy people across ages. Notes on the study in general: Per million T cells, TCR beta diversity dropped roughly linearly as age increased.

Alongside a J-beta primer mix, a sample-barcoded 5' primer served in a second PCR lasting about 7 to 11 cycles. Every cDNA was tagged by a template-switch adaptor with 12 random nucleotides. TCRdb used MiXCR to reprocess the 5' RACE reads, holding one entry per CDR3 protein. The sample consists of some 710,000 distinct CDR3 sequences, about half of them appearing once. The CDR3 is made up of 14 amino acids. Germline CDR1 and CDR2: SGDLS and YYNGEE. Trimming pared 7 bases from V and 4 bases from J, leaving 12 bases between. The individuals who served as donors were healthy Caucasians living in Russia, aged about 6 to 95. RNA extraction gave at least 5.5 micrograms of total RNA per sample. With respect to this clonotype: Its antigen remains unidentified.

J is TRBJ2-6 and V is TRBV9; either TRBD1 or TRBD2 may fit D (5 bases each). The sequencing sample was made of blood. The TCR sequence derives from a man older than 75 in good health. The CDR3, as DNA: TGTGCCAGCCGAGGGGTAGCAGGGGCCAACGTCCTGACTTTC. This encodes CASRGVAGANVLTF.